This TCR beta chain was captured by sequencing in a study of blood T cell repertoires in COVID-19. Germline V CDR1 and CDR2: SGHNT, YYREEE (reference sequence). V was pared by 7 bases and J by 0 bases, with 16 bases between. This CDR3 region has 15 residues. The protocol was immunoSEQ multiplex PCR, while the TCRdb copy is restricted to in-frame clones and leaves out a portion. The top ten clones hold about a sixth of a sample with 150,000 to 200,000 clones, more than 75% of them seen once. V gene TRBV5-4 combines with J gene TRBJ1-1; D might be TRBD1 (5 bases). The clonotype was recovered from a woman between 45 and 60 years old with acute COVID-19. What was sequenced was PBMCs or T cells enriched from blood (not recorded which). DNA for the CDR3: TGTGCCAGCGGTGTGGGGGGAAACATGAACACTGAAGCTTTCTTT. Its protein product is CASGVGGNMNTEAFF. Drawing the rest from reference TRBV5-4 and TRBJ1-1, the complete variable domain is ETGVTQSPTHLIKTRGQQVTLRCSSQSGHNTVSWYQQALGQGPQFIFQYYREEENGRGNFPPRFSGLQFPNYSSELNVNALELDDSALYLCASGVGGNMNTEAFFGQGTRLTVV.